One sample yielded the 9 T cell receptor beta chains listed below, sequenced in a study of T cell changes during pregnancy in multiple sclerosis. Using immunoSEQ multiplex PCR, the repertoire was profiled, and TCRdb retains in-frame clones only, with some absent. The sample has tens of thousands of clones, 92% seen once; the top ten hold 0.75% to 1%. Sequencing used peripheral blood, obtained after pregnancy. The receptors derive from a female donor with multiple sclerosis, enrolled in a pregnancy study.

The J gene is TRBJ1-6, the V gene TRBV7-2; the D gene is possibly TRBD1 (5 bases). The CDR3 has 13 residues. Germline V CDR1 and CDR2: SGHTA, FQGNSA. V gave up 5 bases and J gave up 10 bases, with 12 bases separating them. CDR3 nucleotide sequence: TGTGCCAGCAGCCTGGACAACGGATCACCCCTCCACTTT. Protein: CASSLDNGSPLHF.

The chain is built from TRBV10-3 and TRBJ1-1, with 7 bases lining up with TRBD1. This CDR3 has 15 residues. V was clipped by 7 bases and J by 4 bases; unmatched bases: 12. The V gene's germline CDR1 is ENHRY and CDR2 SYGVKD. CDR3 residues: CAINTGVTKGTEAFF. The DNA for the CDR3 is TGTGCCATCAACACAGGGGTCACGAAAGGCACTGAAGCTTTCTTT.

The V call is TRBV7-8, the J call TRBJ2-5; 13 bases agree with TRBD2. V dropped 3 bases and J dropped 2; count of bases not matched to a gene: 3. This CDR3 has 16 residues. The V gene's germline CDR1 is SGHVS and CDR2 FQNEAQ. The CDR3 DNA sequence: TGTGCCAGCAGCTTCTGGACTAGCGGGGGACAAGAGACCCAGTACTTC. It translates to CASSFWTSGGQETQYF.

V and J are TRBV30 and TRBJ2-1; TRBD2 aligns across 12 bases. The CDR3 has 14 residues. V shed 5 bases, J shed 6 bases, and the junction held 5 bases outside the gene matches. Germline loops: CDR1 GTSNPN, CDR2 SVGIG (reference sequence). The DNA for the CDR3 is TGTGCCTGGGGCACTAGCGGGGGGCTCAATGAGCAGTTCTTC. This gives the protein CAWGTSGGLNEQFF.

The CDR3, as DNA: TGCGCCAGCAGCTTGGTCGGGGACAGGGGAGAAAAACTGTTTTTT. Translated: CASSLVGDRGEKLFF. The genes are TRBV5-1 and TRBJ1-4, with 10 bases lining up with TRBD1. CDR1 is SGHRS, CDR2 YFSETQ, per germline. V gave up 0 bases and J gave up 8 bases; unmatched junction bases: 4. The CDR3 contains 15 residues.

This clone was counted a single time. The V gene is TRBV30, the J gene TRBJ1-2; possible D gene TRBD1, 6 bases. V dropped 0 bases and J dropped 4 bases, with 18 bases sitting between them. Germline CDR1 reads GTSNPN; CDR2 reads SVGIG (reference sequence). There are 16 residues in the CDR3. The CDR3 sequence is CAWSVTGKVVGYGYTF. The CDR3 nucleotides read TGTGCCTGGAGTGTAACAGGGAAGGTGGTGGGCTATGGCTACACCTTC.

The V and J genes are TRBV7-8 and TRBJ2-5, with D hard to call. The CDR3 is 13 amino acids. V dropped 5 bases and J dropped 5 bases, with 12 bases sitting between them. Germline V gives CDR1 SGHVS, CDR2 FQNEAQ. The CDR3 spells CASSPHRSETQYF. The CDR3 nucleotides read TGTGCCAGCAGCCCACACCGGAGCGAGACCCAGTACTTC.

The rearrangement links TRBV4-2 to TRBJ1-2; D call uncertain. V was trimmed by 4 bases and J by 5 bases, leaving 11 bases between them. This CDR3 has 13 amino acids. Germline-derived CDR1 and CDR2 are LGHNA and YNFKEQ. CDR3 nucleotide sequence: TGTGCCAGCAGCCGAGCTGGGGAGTATGGCTACACCTTC. The encoded protein is CASSRAGEYGYTF.

The chain links TRBV11-3 to TRBJ2-3, with 8 positions matching TRBD2. The trim removed 5 bases at V and 3 bases at J, leaving 13 bases unmatched. Germline CDR1 SGHNT, CDR2 YENEEA. The CDR3 runs 17 residues. The CDR3 bases are TGTGCCAGCAGCCCCGGGGGGCTAGCGGGCGTTACAGATACGCAGTATTTT. This codes for CASSPGGLAGVTDTQYF.